Listed here are 32 T cell receptor beta chains from one sample, sequenced in a study of blood T cell repertoires in COVID-19. Using immunoSEQ multiplex PCR, the repertoire was profiled, and TCRdb retains in-frame clones only, with some absent. Of roughly 150,000 clones listed, roughly four fifths are singletons. Sequencing used peripheral blood. The origin of the receptors is a human donor with acute or convalescent COVID-19. The donor label of this sample is uncertain.

This clone came up once. The chain couples TRBV27 to TRBJ1-2; D possibly corresponds to TRBD1 (5 bases). The length of the CDR3 is 13 residues. V lost 6 bases, J lost 4 bases, and 12 bases lay in between. Per germline, CDR1 MNHEY and CDR2 SMNVEV (reference sequence). The CDR3, as DNA: TGTGCCAGCAGGAAGTCAGGGTCCTATGGCTACACCTTC. The encoded protein is CASRKSGSYGYTF.

The chain couples TRBV19 to TRBJ1-2; the match to TRBD1 covers 8 bases. V lost 7 bases and J lost 5; bases outside the gene matches: 9. There are 14 residues in the CDR3. The germline V gene has CDR1 LNHDA and CDR2 SQIVND (reference sequence). In DNA form, the CDR3 reads TGTGCCAGTACCCCCCGGACAGGGATGTATGGCTACACCTTC. Encoded protein: CASTPRTGMYGYTF.

For this clone: The same CDR3 arises from other DNA sequences in this sample as well. This sequence joins TRBV5-1 and TRBJ1-1; the D gene is possibly TRBD1 (5 bases). This CDR3 has 15 residues. Germline lookup yields CDR1 SGHRS and CDR2 YFSETQ. Trimming pared 4 bases from V and 1 base from J, leaving 14 bases between. CDR3 nucleotide sequence: TGCGCCAGCAGCCCGGGCGGGACGGCGAACACTGAAGCTTTCTTT. Translation: CASSPGGTANTEAFF.

The rearrangement joins TRBV13 to TRBJ2-5, with a tentative D call TRBD2 (5 bases). The CDR3 consists of 12 residues. From germline, CDR1 is PRHDT and CDR2 FYEKMQ (reference sequence). Trimming left V 6 bases short and J 6 bases short, with 11 bases between. The CDR3 region is CASSLRGQTQYF. CDR3 sequence (DNA): TGTGCCAGCAGTCTACGAGGGCAGACCCAGTACTTC. Looking up the rest from reference TRBV13 and TRBJ2-5 gives the full variable domain: AAGVIQSPRHLIKEKRETATLKCYPIPRHDTVYWYQQGPGQDPQFLISFYEKMQSDKGSIPDRFSAQQFSDYHSELNMSSLELGDSALYFCASSLRGQTQYFGPGTRLLVL.

The chain carries TRBV29-1 and TRBJ1-2; D might be TRBD1 (6 bases). Germline V lookup: CDR1 SQVTM, CDR2 ANQGSEA. Trimming cost V 5 bases and J 3 bases, with 7 bases left between them. The CDR3 totals 11 residues. CDR3 amino acids: CSVYRDYGYTF. CDR3 bases: TGCAGCGTTTACAGGGACTATGGCTACACCTTC.

The rearrangement joins TRBV6-2 or TRBV6-3 to TRBJ1-2, with D possibly TRBD1 on 5 matching bases. The CDR3 is 12 amino acids. Germline-derived CDR1 and CDR2 are MNHEY and SVGEGT. Trimming pared 4 bases from V and 4 bases from J, leaving 7 bases between. CDR3 region: CASSFDSYGYTF. The CDR3 DNA is TGTGCCAGCAGTTTCGACAGCTATGGCTACACCTTC.

The V and J genes are TRBV24-1 and TRBJ1-3, with 7 bases matching TRBD1. V lost 3 bases to trimming and J lost 4 bases; unmatched junction nucleotides: 11. CDR1 and CDR2 from the germline V gene are KGHDR and SFDVKD. The CDR3 has 17 residues. This CDR3 is CATSDHFRQGGGNTIYF. CDR3 nucleotide sequence: TGTGCCACCAGTGATCATTTCAGACAGGGAGGAGGAAACACCATATATTTT.

The chain joins TRBV14 to TRBJ1-1; the D gene is possibly TRBD1 (6 bases). The CDR3 spans 15 residues. V was shortened by 1 base and J by 3 bases, with 12 bases between the two germline ends. Looked up from germline, CDR1 is SGHDN and CDR2 is FVKESK. The CDR3: CASSQVGGADTEAFF. Here the CDR3 DNA reads TGTGCCAGCAGCCAAGTCGGGGGGGCGGACACTGAAGCTTTCTTT.

As DNA, the CDR3 is TGTGCCAGTAGTATTATCGCTAGCCGGCTGTTCTTC. Amino acids: CASSIIASRLFF. The V call is TRBV19, the J call TRBJ2-1, with a possible D match to TRBD2 (5 bases). The CDR3 extends over 12 amino acids. The germline V gene encodes CDR1 LNHDA and CDR2 SQIVND (reference sequence). V lost 3 bases and J lost 15, with 15 bases in between.

The chain joins TRBV25-1 to TRBJ1-5, with D hard to call. CDR1 is MGHDK and CDR2 is SYGVNS in the germline V gene. The CDR3 spans 12 residues. V was shortened by 5 bases and J by 4 bases, with 6 bases between the two germline ends. The CDR3: CASSFGNQPQHF. The CDR3 region has the DNA TGTGCCAGCAGTTTCGGGAATCAGCCCCAGCATTTT.

The rearrangement links TRBV30 to TRBJ1-2; D remains unclear. Germline CDR1 and CDR2: GTSNPN and SVGIG (reference sequence). Trimming removed 1 base from V and 3 bases from J, with 9 bases in between. The CDR3 runs 13 residues. CDR3 region: CAWSEFLYYGYTF. For the CDR3, the DNA is TGTGCCTGGAGTGAATTTCTCTACTATGGCTACACCTTC.

This clone was found once. The chain uses TRBV30 and TRBJ1-2; 10 nucleotides align to TRBD1. CDR1 and CDR2 from the germline V gene are GTSNPN and SVGIG (reference sequence). J gave up 10 bases and V 0 bases, and 5 bases lay outside the gene matches. This CDR3 has 13 residues. CDR3 sequence reads: CAWSVGTGDHYTF. The CDR3 DNA reads as TGTGCCTGGAGTGTAGGGACAGGGGATCACTACACCTTC. Looking up the rest from reference TRBV30 and TRBJ1-2 gives the full variable domain: SQTIHQWPATLVQPVGSPLSLECTVEGTSNPNLYWYRQAAGRGLQLLFYSVGIGQISSEVPQNLSASRPQDRQFILSSKKLLLSDSGFYLCAWSVGTGDHYTFGSGTRLTVV.

The chain combines TRBV5-1 with TRBJ2-7; perhaps TRBD1 as D (7 bases). There are 14 residues in the CDR3. V was clipped by 3 bases and J by 4 bases, with 14 bases between them. Per the germline V gene, CDR1 is SGHRS and CDR2 is YFSETQ. The CDR3 sequence is CASSSQGGEYEQYF. The CDR3, as DNA: TGCGCCAGCAGCTCTCAGGGGGGTGAATACGAGCAGTACTTC.

The gene calls are TRBV4-3 and TRBJ1-2; the D gene is possibly TRBD1 (6 bases). Germline V CDR1 and CDR2: LGHNA, YSLEER. The CDR3 runs 15 residues. V lost 3 bases and J 4 bases, leaving 15 bases between the germline ends. CDR3: CASSQALQGSYGYTF. CDR3 bases: TGCGCCAGCAGCCAGGCCCTACAGGGATCCTATGGCTACACCTTC.

The chain has TRBV4-2 and TRBJ2-2; 8 nucleotides match TRBD1. The CDR3 spans 16 residues. V lost 4 bases, J lost 6 bases, and 10 bases stayed unmatched. Germline values: CDR1 LGHNA, CDR2 YNFKEQ. Here the CDR3 DNA reads TGTGCCAGCAGCCGAGAACCGGGACAGGCGGCCGGGGAGCTGTTTTTT. Translated, it gives CASSREPGQAAGELFF.

The gene calls are TRBV7-3 and TRBJ2-5; 14 bases fit TRBD2. Germline lookup yields CDR1 SGHTA and CDR2 FQGTGA. The CDR3 has 16 amino acids. Unmatched junction bases numbered 7, after V lost 5 bases and J lost 5 bases. CDR3 region: CASSPRRTSGGETQYF. CDR3 in DNA: TGTGCCAGCAGCCCAAGGAGGACTAGCGGGGGGGAGACCCAGTACTTC.

This clone was observed a few times. The chain employs TRBV19 and TRBJ1-5, with D possibly being TRBD1 (6 bases). The CDR3 has 15 amino acids. From germline, CDR1 is LNHDA and CDR2 SQIVND (reference sequence). Between the trimmed V and J ends, which lost 5 bases and 6 bases, there was a span of 17 bases. CDR3 residues: CASSAEQGIGQPQHF. The CDR3 coding sequence is TGTGCCAGTAGTGCGGAACAGGGTATTGGTCAGCCCCAGCATTTT.

The table lists this clone with a few counts. This chain links TRBV19 with TRBJ1-1; D uncertain. From germline, CDR1 is LNHDA and CDR2 SQIVND (reference sequence). The CDR3 sequence is 13 residues long. The V and J ends lost 5 bases and 0 bases respectively, with 7 bases between them. The CDR3 sequence is CASSSRVNTEAFF. CDR3 nucleotide sequence: TGTGCCAGTAGTTCTAGAGTGAACACTGAAGCTTTCTTT.

The chain has TRBV14 and TRBJ1-2; 8 bases are shared with TRBD1. Germline V gene lookup returns CDR1 SGHDN and CDR2 FVKESK. Germline trimming cut 3 bases from V and 4 bases from J; bases unmatched to any gene: 4. The CDR3 spans 14 residues. The CDR3 region is CASSQQGAGYGYTF. Here the CDR3 DNA reads TGTGCCAGCAGCCAGCAGGGGGCCGGCTATGGCTACACCTTC.

This chain uses TRBV7-2 with TRBJ2-2; D call uncertain. Per germline, CDR1 SGHTA and CDR2 FQGNSA. The CDR3 runs 15 residues. The V end lost 2 bases, the J end lost 0 bases, and 7 bases lay between the germline ends. CDR3 protein: CASSLWSTNTGELFF. In DNA, the CDR3 is TGTGCCAGCAGCTTATGGAGTACGAACACCGGGGAGCTGTTTTTT. Full variable domain (rest looked up from reference TRBV7-2 and TRBJ2-2): GAGVSQSPSNKVTEKGKDVELRCDPISGHTALYWYRQSLGQGLEFLIYFQGNSAPDKSGLPSDRFSAERTGGSVSTLTIQRTQQEDSAVYLCASSLWSTNTGELFFGEGSRLTVL.

This CDR3 reads CATLTGGDYGYTF. CDR3 coding DNA: TGTGCCACACTCACAGGCGGTGACTATGGCTACACCTTC. The gene calls are TRBV19 and TRBJ1-2, with D perhaps TRBD1 (5 bases). Trimming removed 10 bases at V and 3 bases at J, with 15 bases between. Germline V gene data show CDR1 as LNHDA and CDR2 as SQIVND (reference sequence). This CDR3 has 13 residues.

This sequence joins TRBV19 and TRBJ2-5; D unresolved. The CDR3 runs 15 residues. Germline CDR1 and CDR2: LNHDA and SQIVND (reference sequence). The V end lost 3 bases, the J end lost 0 bases, and 11 bases lay between the germline ends. CDR3 nucleotides: TGTGCCAGTAGTATCCGGCGGAACTACCAAGAGACCCAGTACTTC. Protein: CASSIRRNYQETQYF. Supplemented by reference TRBV19 and TRBJ2-5, the full variable domain reads DGGITQSPKYLFRKEGQNVTLSCEQNLNHDAMYWYRQDPGQGLRLIYYSQIVNDFQKGDIAEGYSVSREKKESFPLTVTSAQKNPTAFYLCASSIRRNYQETQYFGPGTRLLVL.

The chain links TRBV19 to TRBJ2-2; TRBD1 is a possible D gene (7 bases). The CDR3 is 13 residues long. Deletions cut 7 bases from V and 6 bases from J, with 12 bases between. Germline CDR1 reads LNHDA; CDR2 reads SQIVND (reference sequence). CDR3 region: CASIARGAGELFF. The CDR3 DNA sequence: TGTGCCAGTATAGCCAGGGGGGCCGGGGAGCTGTTTTTT. The full variable domain, rest sourced from reference TRBV19 and TRBJ2-2, is DGGITQSPKYLFRKEGQNVTLSCEQNLNHDAMYWYRQDPGQGLRLIYYSQIVNDFQKGDIAEGYSVSREKKESFPLTVTSAQKNPTAFYLCASIARGAGELFFGEGSRLTVL.

This CDR3 reads CATQDLQGGEVYEQYF. The CDR3 bases are TGTGCCACCCAAGACCTACAGGGAGGGGAAGTCTACGAGCAGTACTTC. This rearrangement joins TRBV9 to TRBJ2-7; the D gene is possibly TRBD2 (7 bases). V was trimmed by 9 bases and J by 3 bases, leaving 25 bases between them. This CDR3 is built from 16 residues. CDR1 SGDLS and CDR2 YYNGEE come from the germline V gene.

V is TRBV19 and J is TRBJ1-5; 9 bases agree with TRBD1. After removal of 3 bases from V and 3 bases from J, the junction contained 6 bases not matched to a gene. The V gene's germline CDR1 is LNHDA and CDR2 SQIVND (reference sequence). This CDR3 is built from 16 residues. CDR3: CASSISGTGNNQPQHF. CDR3 sequence (DNA): TGTGCCAGTAGTATCTCCGGGACAGGGAACAATCAGCCCCAGCATTTT.

The chain has TRBV19 and TRBJ1-1; 7 bases map to TRBD1. This CDR3 spans 14 amino acids. CDR1 LNHDA and CDR2 SQIVND come from the germline V gene (reference sequence). Trimming cost V 8 bases and J 4 bases; bases outside gene matches: 10. CDR3 sequence (DNA): TGTGCCAGTCGAACAGGGGTTGATCGCACTGAAGCTTTCTTT. Its protein is CASRTGVDRTEAFF. The full variable domain, in which reference TRBV19 and TRBJ1-1 provide the parts outside the CDR3, is DGGITQSPKYLFRKEGQNVTLSCEQNLNHDAMYWYRQDPGQGLRLIYYSQIVNDFQKGDIAEGYSVSREKKESFPLTVTSAQKNPTAFYLCASRTGVDRTEAFFGQGTRLTVV.

The CDR3 is CASSPSGLHGELFF. The CDR3, as DNA: TGTGCCAGCTCACCATCGGGATTACACGGGGAGCTGTTTTTT. The rearrangement uses TRBV18 and TRBJ2-2; tentatively, D is TRBD2 (5 bases). This CDR3 has 14 residues. The germline V and J ends were trimmed by 2 bases and 7 bases, with 11 bases remaining between them. The V gene's germline CDR1 is KGHSH and CDR2 LQKENI.

The chain employs TRBV4-1 and TRBJ1-3; D is uncertain. Trimming took off 3 bases at V and 1 base at J, with 19 bases between the two ends. Germline assignment: CDR1 MGHRA and CDR2 YSYEKL. CDR3 size: 18 residues. CDR3 region: CASSQKPEPRTSGNTIYF. The CDR3 nucleotides are TGCGCCAGCAGCCAGAAACCCGAACCCCGAACTTCTGGAAACACCATATATTTT.

The gene calls are TRBV15 and TRBJ2-2, with a possible D match to TRBD2 (5 bases). CDR3 length: 15 amino acids. V was clipped by 0 bases and J by 5 bases, with 10 bases between them. Germline V CDR1 and CDR2: LNHNV, YYDKDF (reference sequence). CDR3 loop: CATSRDEGYTGELFF. CDR3 nucleotide sequence: TGTGCCACCAGCAGAGATGAGGGATATACCGGGGAGCTGTTTTTT.

This clone showed up just once. The J gene is TRBJ1-1, the V gene TRBV12-5; tentative D call: TRBD1 (6 bases). Germline CDR1 LGHNT, CDR2 FRNRAP. V was pared by 2 bases and J by 10 bases, with 20 bases between. This CDR3 comprises 15 residues. The CDR3 loop reads CASGLRLRGAGGAFF. CDR3 sequence (DNA): TGTGCTAGTGGTTTGCGGCTCCGGGGGGCTGGTGGAGCTTTCTTT.

The chain employs TRBV15 and TRBJ1-2, with a tentative D call TRBD1 (5 bases). The germline V gene has CDR1 LNHNV and CDR2 YYDKDF (reference sequence). V was cut by 6 bases and J by 5 bases, with 22 bases left in between. There are 16 residues in the CDR3. This chain's CDR3 is CATRQEVTRGGYGYTF. CDR3 coding DNA: TGTGCCACCAGGCAAGAGGTGACTCGGGGGGGTTATGGCTACACCTTC.

The V call is TRBV29-1, the J call TRBJ2-7, with D possibly TRBD1 on 5 matching bases. Germline lookup yields CDR1 SQVTM and CDR2 ANQGSEA. The CDR3 spans 18 residues. Trimming left V 7 bases short and J 6 bases short, with 34 bases between. The CDR3, as DNA: TGCAGCGCAGCGCAGGAGTATTTTGGGGCAGGGTTTTTAGGCGAGCAGTACTTC. Amino acid sequence: CSAAQEYFGAGFLGEQYF.